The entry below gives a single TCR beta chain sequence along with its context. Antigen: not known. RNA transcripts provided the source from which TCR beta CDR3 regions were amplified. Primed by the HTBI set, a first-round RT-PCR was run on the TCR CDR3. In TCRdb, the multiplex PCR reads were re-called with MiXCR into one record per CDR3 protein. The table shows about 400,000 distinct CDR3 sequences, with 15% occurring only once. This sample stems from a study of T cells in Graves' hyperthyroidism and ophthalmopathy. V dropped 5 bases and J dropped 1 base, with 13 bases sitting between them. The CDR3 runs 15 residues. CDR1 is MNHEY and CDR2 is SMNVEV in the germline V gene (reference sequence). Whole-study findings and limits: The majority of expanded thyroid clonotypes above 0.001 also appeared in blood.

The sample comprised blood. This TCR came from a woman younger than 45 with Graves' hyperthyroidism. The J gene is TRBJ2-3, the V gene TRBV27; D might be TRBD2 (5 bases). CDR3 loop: CASSPPGSGTDTQYF. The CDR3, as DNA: TGTGCCAGCAGTCCGCCGGGGTCGGGCACAGATACGCAGTATTTT.